One sample yielded the 31 T cell receptor beta chains listed below, sequenced in a study of cytomegalovirus exposure and HLA in healthy donors. The PCR made use of 60 Vbeta and 13 Jbeta primers. Profiled with immunoSEQ multiplex PCR; TCRdb holds only in-frame clones, not every one. The table includes 150,000 or so clones, about three quarters detected once. The sequenced sample was PBMCs. The receptor source for this set is a man aged 18-30 years in good health and CMV-seropositive.

This clone has just a few counts. The chain couples TRBV7-3 to TRBJ1-2; TRBD1 aligns across 7 bases. The length of the CDR3 is 13 residues. The junction had 7 bases not matched to a gene; V was cut back by 4 bases and J by 8 bases. Germline-derived CDR1 and CDR2 are SGHTA and FQGTGA. The CDR3, as DNA: TGTGCCAGCAGCTCGACAGGGTCATACGGCTACACCTTC. It is translated as CASSSTGSYGYTF.

The sample holds a few counts of this clone. The V and J genes are TRBV6-5 and TRBJ1-3; weak D call: TRBD1 (5 bases). The CDR3 runs 15 residues. V lost 5 bases to trimming and J lost 0 bases, with 11 bases between them. Germline-derived CDR1 and CDR2 are MNHEY and SVGAGI. CDR3 protein: CASSLGRSSGNTIYF. The CDR3 nucleotides are TGTGCCAGCAGTCTGGGGCGGAGCTCTGGAAACACCATATATTTT.

The chain is built from TRBV30 and TRBJ1-5; D remains ambiguous. V shed 2 bases and J shed 0 bases, with 5 bases lying between them. From germline, CDR1 is GTSNPN and CDR2 SVGIG (reference sequence). This CDR3 has 13 amino acids. The CDR3 DNA reads TGTGCCTGGAGTCGGGGTAGCAATCAGCCCCAGCATTTT. It specifies CAWSRGSNQPQHF.

The chain recombines TRBV28 with TRBJ1-2; perhaps TRBD1 as D (5 bases). The germline CDR1 and CDR2 sequences are MDHEN and SYDVKM. This CDR3 contains 11 residues. Trimming took 10 bases from V and 6 from J, leaving 12 bases between them. The CDR3 here is CATGPGNGYTF. The CDR3 DNA follows: TGTGCCACAGGACCAGGGAATGGCTACACCTTC.

A single count supports this clone. The chain joins TRBV11-3 to TRBJ1-1; D gene ambiguous. The V end lost 0 bases, the J end lost 4 bases, and 12 bases lay between the germline ends. The germline V gene encodes CDR1 SGHNT and CDR2 YENEEA. This CDR3 contains 15 residues. Written as DNA, the CDR3 is TGTGCCAGCAGCTTAGATCCCGCAGGATTCACTGAAGCTTTCTTT. This translates into CASSLDPAGFTEAFF.

The CDR3 DNA reads TGTGCCAGTAGCCATAGAGTCTCCCGGGAGACCCAGTACTTC. Translating gives CASSHRVSRETQYF. The chain has TRBV19 and TRBJ2-5; D gene uncertain. Germline V gives CDR1 LNHDA, CDR2 SQIVND (reference sequence). The V gene lost 6 bases and the J gene lost 5 bases, with 16 bases spanning the gap. The CDR3 consists of 14 residues.

This clone was seen only once. The V call is TRBV2, the J call TRBJ1-1; D possibly corresponds to TRBD1 (5 bases). With 9 bases removed from V and 0 bases from J, the gap between germline ends came to 17 bases. This CDR3 has 15 amino acids. CDR1 and CDR2 (germline): SNHLY, FYNNEI. The CDR3 region is CARSLRQLMNTEAFF. CDR3 sequence (DNA): TGTGCCAGGAGTCTCAGACAGCTCATGAACACTGAAGCTTTCTTT.

CDR3 protein: CASSEARGRGGYTF. The CDR3 nucleotides read TGTGCCAGCAGTGAAGCCAGGGGGCGGGGTGGCTACACCTTC. V gene TRBV2 combines with J gene TRBJ1-2; 8 bases fit TRBD1. CDR1 and CDR2 (germline): SNHLY, FYNNEI. Trimming took 0 bases from V and 7 from J; bases not matched to a gene: 4. The CDR3 length is 14 residues.

The table lists this clone with a few counts. The chain recombines TRBV28 with TRBJ2-7, with D hard to call. The CDR3 has 13 amino acids. Per the germline V gene, CDR1 is MDHEN and CDR2 is SYDVKM. V lost 6 bases and J lost 2, with 11 bases in between. CDR3 loop: CASRSGSTYEQYV. The CDR3 DNA sequence: TGTGCCAGCAGGTCCGGGTCTACCTACGAGCAGTACGTC.

The chain couples TRBV7-3 to TRBJ2-1; D is uncertain. The CDR3 spans 13 residues. Germline loops: CDR1 SGHTA, CDR2 FQGTGA. Between the trimmed V and J ends, which lost 5 bases and 5 bases, there was a span of 10 bases. The CDR3 is CASSATPNNEQFF. The CDR3 nucleotides are TGTGCCAGCAGCGCCACCCCTAACAATGAGCAGTTCTTC. Drawing the rest from reference TRBV7-3 and TRBJ2-1, the complete variable domain is GAGVSQTPSNKVTEKGKYVELRCDPISGHTALYWYRQSLGQGPEFLIYFQGTGAADDSGLPNDRFFAVRPEGSVSTLKIQRTERGDSAVYLCASSATPNNEQFFGPGTRLTVL.

V gene TRBV7-2 combines with J gene TRBJ2-3; 14 positions agree with TRBD2. Unmatched junction bases numbered 6, after V lost 5 bases and J lost 5 bases. This CDR3 has 16 amino acids. Germline V gene data show CDR1 as SGHTA and CDR2 as FQGNSA. This CDR3 is CASSVGLAGGEDTQYF. In DNA, the CDR3 is TGTGCCAGCAGCGTTGGACTAGCGGGGGGCGAAGATACGCAGTATTTT. The full variable domain, in which reference TRBV7-2 and TRBJ2-3 provide the parts outside the CDR3, is GAGVSQSPSNKVTEKGKDVELRCDPISGHTALYWYRQSLGQGLEFLIYFQGNSAPDKSGLPSDRFSAERTGGSVSTLTIQRTQQEDSAVYLCASSVGLAGGEDTQYFGPGTRLTVL.

CDR3 sequence (DNA): TGTGCCAGCAGTGAAGAGGGCCTAAGGGGGTCTGAAGCTTTCTTT. Translating gives CASSEEGLRGSEAFF. The V and J genes are TRBV6-1 and TRBJ1-1; D is perhaps TRBD1 (6 bases). V lost 1 base, J lost 6 bases, and 15 bases lay in between. Per germline, CDR1 MNHNS and CDR2 SASEGT. The CDR3 is 15 residues long.

CDR3 loop: CAWSLGQGNSPLHF. Written as DNA, the CDR3 is TGTGCCTGGAGTCTTGGACAGGGAAATTCACCCCTCCACTTT. V and J are TRBV30 and TRBJ1-6, with 8 positions matching TRBD1. The CDR3 extends over 14 amino acids. Germline V CDR1 and CDR2: GTSNPN, SVGIG (reference sequence). V gave up 2 bases and J gave up 7 bases; unmatched junction bases: 4. The full variable domain, rest sourced from reference TRBV30 and TRBJ1-6, is SQTIHQWPATLVQPVGSPLSLECTVEGTSNPNLYWYRQAAGRGLQLLFYSVGIGQISSEVPQNLSASRPQDRQFILSSKKLLLSDSGFYLCAWSLGQGNSPLHFGNGTRLTVT.

This sequence joins TRBV2 and TRBJ2-7; 9 bases are a match to TRBD1. Looked up from germline, CDR1 is SNHLY and CDR2 is FYNNEI. The CDR3 loop spans 13 amino acids. Losses at the gene ends were 9 bases for V and 5 bases for J; bases not matched to a gene: 8. Written as DNA, the CDR3 is TGTGCCAGTCACCTCGACAGGGGGAACGAGCAGTACGTC. Its protein is CASHLDRGNEQYV.

This chain joins TRBV28 and TRBJ2-6; D remains unclear. The CDR3 is made up of 16 amino acids. V was cut by 1 base and J by 3 bases, with 10 bases left in between. CDR1 and CDR2 (germline): MDHEN, SYDVKM. The CDR3 loop reads CASSLSLVGGANVLTF. The CDR3 DNA reads as TGTGCCAGCAGTTTATCTCTAGTTGGTGGGGCCAACGTCCTGACTTTC.

This chain links TRBV15 with TRBJ1-3; no reliable D call. The CDR3 spans 15 residues. CDR1 is LNHNV, CDR2 YYDKDF, per germline (reference sequence). Deletions cut 2 bases from V and 1 base from J, with 9 bases between. CDR3 sequence (DNA): TGTGCCACCAGCAGAACAGCCTCTTCTGGAAACACCATATATTTT. Protein product: CATSRTASSGNTIYF.

Details on this clone: Other nucleotide sequences in the sample specify the same CDR3. This chain uses TRBV5-1 with TRBJ1-5; 9 bases are a match to TRBD1. Germline CDR1 is SGHRS and CDR2 is YFSETQ. Losses at the gene ends were 0 bases for V and 7 bases for J; bases not matched to a gene: 5. The CDR3 has 15 residues. The CDR3 loop is CASSLAGQGGQPQHF. In DNA, the CDR3 is TGCGCCAGCAGCTTGGCGGGACAGGGCGGACAGCCCCAGCATTTT.

The chain links TRBV7-3 to TRBJ2-5, with D possibly TRBD1 on 5 matching bases. Germline CDR1 reads SGHTA; CDR2 reads FQGTGA. V was pared by 5 bases and J by 1 base, with 8 bases between. CDR3 size: 13 residues. This chain's CDR3 is CASSMGPQETQYF. In DNA form, the CDR3 reads TGTGCCAGCAGCATGGGGCCCCAAGAGACCCAGTACTTC.

This clone was seen once. V gene TRBV15 combines with J gene TRBJ2-1; maybe TRBD2 (6 bases). CDR3 size: 16 residues. Germline V gene sequence: CDR1 LNHNV, CDR2 YYDKDF (reference sequence). The ends were cut back, 0 bases at V and 6 bases at J, with 15 bases in the middle. The CDR3 nucleotides are TGTGCCACCAGCAGAGATGGAGCGGGCCCCCTCAATGAGCAGTTCTTC. Its protein is CATSRDGAGPLNEQFF. The full variable domain, its missing parts supplied by reference TRBV15 and TRBJ2-1, is DAMVIQNPRYQVTQFGKPVTLSCSQTLNHNVMYWYQQKSSQAPKLLFHYYDKDFNNEADTPDNFQSRRPNTSFCFLDIRSPGLGDTAMYLCATSRDGAGPLNEQFFGPGTRLTVL.

The chain recombines TRBV5-1 with TRBJ2-3; 7 bases are shared with TRBD2. CDR1 is SGHRS, CDR2 YFSETQ, per germline. J lost 5 bases, V lost 5 bases, and 17 bases had no gene match. This CDR3 region has 17 residues. The CDR3 DNA reads as TGCGCCAGCAGTTCCGTCGTCGTGGGGGGGGGAAGAGATACGCAGTATTTT. Protein sequence: CASSSVVVGGGRDTQYF.

The chain employs TRBV19 and TRBJ1-1; 10 bases are shared with TRBD1. CDR1 is LNHDA and CDR2 is SQIVND in the germline V gene (reference sequence). This CDR3 is built from 17 residues. The ends lost 2 bases at V and 8 bases at J; junction bases unmatched: 14. CDR3 amino acids: CASSIIPGTGDRREAFF. The CDR3 coding sequence is TGTGCCAGTAGTATAATTCCCGGGACAGGGGACCGGCGGGAAGCTTTCTTT. The full variable domain, with the rest looked up from reference TRBV19 and TRBJ1-1, is DGGITQSPKYLFRKEGQNVTLSCEQNLNHDAMYWYRQDPGQGLRLIYYSQIVNDFQKGDIAEGYSVSREKKESFPLTVTSAQKNPTAFYLCASSIIPGTGDRREAFFGQGTRLTVV.

About this clone: Other nucleotide sequences from this sample produce the same CDR3. The rearrangement uses TRBV30 and TRBJ1-5; the match to TRBD1 covers 10 bases. Germline CDR1 is GTSNPN and CDR2 is SVGIG (reference sequence). With 1 base clipped from V and 4 bases from J, the junction kept 1 base outside the gene matches. The CDR3 extends over 14 amino acids. CDR3 coding DNA: TGTGCCTGGAGTGGGACAGGGGGGAATCAGCCCCAGCATTTT. Residues: CAWSGTGGNQPQHF.

This chain uses TRBV7-3 with TRBJ2-2; D not certain. Germline-derived CDR1 and CDR2 are SGHTA and FQGTGA. V gave up 4 bases and J gave up 0 bases, with 12 bases separating them. The CDR3 spans 16 residues. The CDR3 DNA follows: TGTGCCAGCAGCTCCTCGCAGTTCGCGAACACCGGGGAGCTGTTTTTT. Amino acid sequence: CASSSSQFANTGELFF.

This chain uses TRBV28 with TRBJ2-7; 8 positions match TRBD1. CDR1 is MDHEN, CDR2 SYDVKM, per germline. The CDR3 contains 17 residues. Unmatched junction bases numbered 14, after V lost 2 bases and J lost 5 bases. Here the CDR3 DNA reads TGTGCCAGCAGTTTAGGGACAGGTACCACCTCAGGACACGAGCAGTACGTC. Residues: CASSLGTGTTSGHEQYV.

V is TRBV19 and J is TRBJ1-1, with TRBD1 matching over 10 bases. The germline CDR1 and CDR2 sequences are LNHDA and SQIVND (reference sequence). CDR3 length equals 19 residues. V gave up 4 bases and J gave up 2 bases; unmatched junction bases: 16. CDR3 bases: TGTGCCAGTAGTACCAAAGCGGGACAGGGGTCACAGACCAACACTGAAGCTTTCTTT. It yields the protein CASSTKAGQGSQTNTEAFF.

The chain is built from TRBV5-1 and TRBJ1-1; a possible D gene is TRBD1 (6 bases). The CDR3 loop spans 14 amino acids. V was clipped by 3 bases and J by 1 base, with 10 bases between them. CDR1 and CDR2 from the germline V gene are SGHRS and YFSETQ. The CDR3 coding sequence is TGCGCCAGCAGCTCAGGGGACCAGAACACTGAAGCTTTCTTT. This sequence encodes CASSSGDQNTEAFF.

This chain connects TRBV6-1 to TRBJ1-5; possible D gene TRBD1, 5 bases. CDR1 is MNHNS and CDR2 is SASEGT in the germline V gene. V dropped 8 bases and J dropped 3 bases, with 11 bases sitting between them. The CDR3 covers 13 residues. CDR3 DNA: TGTGCCAGCCATGGGACTCCCAATCAGCCCCAGCATTTT. The encoded protein is CASHGTPNQPQHF.

The chain employs TRBV4-1 and TRBJ2-5; TRBD2 matches 15 bases. V was clipped by 2 bases and J by 5 bases; unmatched bases: 12. The CDR3 runs to 19 residues. Germline CDR1 MGHRA, CDR2 YSYEKL. CDR3 in DNA: TGCGCCAGCAGCCAAAGCACCGGGACTAGCGGGGGGATGTTTGAGACCCAGTACTTC. It yields the protein CASSQSTGTSGGMFETQYF.

The chain combines TRBV2 with TRBJ2-2; 10 bases agree with TRBD1. The CDR3 is 16 amino acids. Germline V gene data show CDR1 as SNHLY and CDR2 as FYNNEI. Losses at the gene ends were 4 bases for V and 1 base for J; bases not matched to a gene: 3. In nucleotides, the CDR3 is TGTGCCAGCAGTGCCAGGACAGGGGGGAACACCGGGGAGCTGTTTTTT. This sequence encodes CASSARTGGNTGELFF. Full variable domain (missing parts from reference TRBV2 and TRBJ2-2): EPEVTQTPSHQVTQMGQEVILRCVPISNHLYFYWYRQILGQKVEFLVSFYNNEISEKSEIFDDQFSVERPDGSNFTLKIRSTKLEDSAMYFCASSARTGGNTGELFFGEGSRLTVL.

CDR3 coding DNA: TGTGCTAGTGGTTTGGGGGGGCAGGACATTCAGTACTTC. This encodes CASGLGGQDIQYF. This chain links TRBV12-5 with TRBJ2-4; maybe TRBD1 (6 bases). Trimming left V 1 base short and J 8 bases short, with 9 bases between. There are 13 residues in the CDR3. The germline CDR1 and CDR2 sequences are LGHNT and FRNRAP.

The chain couples TRBV9 to TRBJ2-7, with D hard to call. The length of the CDR3 is 16 residues. CDR1 and CDR2 (germline): SGDLS, YYNGEE. The V and J ends lost 0 bases and 4 bases respectively, with 17 bases between them. CDR3 amino acids: CASSVVSGTVLYEQYV. CDR3 coding DNA: TGTGCCAGCAGCGTAGTCTCCGGCACAGTCTTGTACGAGCAGTACGTC.